Sequencing of this T cell receptor (beta chain) was carried out in a study of control samples from healthy donors and cancer patients. CDR3 size: 15 residues. Germline V gene sequence: CDR1 LNHDA, CDR2 SQIVND (reference sequence). V lost 9 bases to trimming and J lost 2 bases, with 19 bases between them. Here immunoSEQ multiplex PCR was the method, and the copy in TCRdb shows in-frame clones only, minus some. The record lists about 210,000 clones, of which the ten most abundant hold roughly 2.2%. Sequencing was performed on blood. This chain joins TRBV19 and TRBJ1-2; possible D gene TRBD1, 5 bases. This clonotype originated in a woman aged 30 to 39 in good health. CDR3 residues: CASGYRRELNYGYTF. The CDR3, as DNA: TGTGCCAGCGGATACAGGAGGGAACTGAACTATGGCTACACCTTC.